This TCR beta chain was observed in a study of early T cells in non-severe SARS-CoV-2 infection. Study as a whole: Chains from this unsorted whole-blood bulk RNA could not be paired. Study conclusions and caveats: CD4 and private specificities were missed by VDJdb matching, which favored anti-spike CD8 responses.

CDR3 length equals 16 residues. V was shortened by 5 bases and J by 1 base, with 15 bases between the two germline ends. Germline CDR1 reads SGHRS; CDR2 reads YFSETQ. Regarding this clonotype: Its antigen remains unidentified.

Individual cDNA molecules received unique molecular identifiers during library preparation. MiXCR was run by TCRdb on the 5' RACE reads, yielding one entry per CDR3 protein. The sample lists tens of thousands of distinct CDR3 sequences, around 12% occurring once. The source material was whole blood. The rearrangement uses TRBV5-1 and TRBJ2-2; tentatively, D is TRBD2 (5 bases). The clonotype originates from an adult who was a healthcare worker with PCR-confirmed SARS-CoV-2 infection or an uninfected control (not recorded which). The CDR3 spells CASSPGSGENTGELFF. The DNA for the CDR3 is TGCGCCAGCAGTCCGGGAAGTGGGGAGAACACCGGGGAGCTGTTTTTT.